Listed below are T cell receptor beta chains from one sample, sequenced in a study of T cells expressing NK-cell markers. TCRdb re-called the 5' RACE reads, yielding one record per CDR3 amino acid sequence without DNA. The sample has about 410,000 distinct CDR3 sequences. The sequenced sample was blood T cells: a sorted CD56 or NKG2C T cell subset, CD4+ or CD8+ T cells, or bulk PBMC T cells (not recorded which). The source of these receptors is a woman in her forties or fifties in good health. The CDR3 runs from the conserved cysteine through the conserved F or W. Fields, in order: V gene, J gene, CDR3 protein.

V: TRBV11-2
J: TRBJ1-1
CDR3: CASSIRSYTEAFF

V: TRBV24-1
J: TRBJ2-5
CDR3: CATSDPGSKGETQYF

V: TRBV5-1
J: TRBJ2-2
CDR3: CASSSGKTNTGELFF

V: TRBV3-1
J: TRBJ2-7
CDR3: CASSQFAGQDLGEQYF

V: TRBV18
J: TRBJ1-2
CDR3: CASSPPGSNYGYTF

V: TRBV19
J: TRBJ2-3
CDR3: CASRNRGSTDTQYF

V: TRBV4-2
J: TRBJ2-1
CDR3: CASSQEAGHEQFF

V: TRBV5-1
J: TRBJ2-5
CDR3: CASSFGTFQGQETQYF

V: TRBV29-1
J: TRBJ1-5
CDR3: CSVGDRILEPQHF

V: TRBV7-7
J: TRBJ2-5
CDR3: CASSLGRREETQYF

V: TRBV6-5
J: TRBJ1-4
CDR3: CASSYLGAGAIPPRGNEKLFF

V: TRBV5-1
J: TRBJ2-3
CDR3: CASSGTGADTQYF

V: TRBV27
J: TRBJ1-4
CDR3: CASSSTRQAYLNEKLFF

V: TRBV5-1
J: TRBJ1-1
CDR3: CASSSGALNTEAFF

V: TRBV27
J: TRBJ2-7
CDR3: CASTSKGLEQYF

V: TRBV4-2
J: TRBJ1-1
CDR3: CASSQVVTTEAFF

V: TRBV12-3/TRBV12-4
J: TRBJ1-4
CDR3: CASTQNPGRYEKLFF

V: TRBV12-3/TRBV12-4
J: TRBJ2-1
CDR3: CASSLGDYRDNEQFF

V: TRBV24-1
J: TRBJ2-1
CDR3: CATSTTGGRVHEQFF

V: TRBV6-2/TRBV6-3
J: TRBJ2-5
CDR3: CARVLKGQGEETQYF

V: TRBV24-1
J: TRBJ2-1
CDR3: CATSAVTSGRVGNEQFF

V: TRBV5-1
J: TRBJ2-6
CDR3: CASSLQPSGTGSGANVLTF

V: TRBV19
J: TRBJ1-2
CDR3: CASSIVGLSTDGYTF

V: TRBV27
J: TRBJ2-7
CDR3: CASSFYRDRPYEQYF

V: TRBV6-4
J: TRBJ2-1
CDR3: CASSDSTSFNEQFF

V: TRBV12-3/TRBV12-4
J: TRBJ2-7
CDR3: CASSDLAGGGEQYF

V: TRBV14
J: TRBJ2-1
CDR3: CASSWAGQDNEQFF

V: TRBV2
J: TRBJ2-6
CDR3: CASSGRQLSGANVLTF

V: TRBV2
J: TRBJ2-1
CDR3: CASSVTTEAFF

V: TRBV12-3/TRBV12-4
J: TRBJ1-5
CDR3: CASSSTGSNQPQHF

V: TRBV5-1
J: TRBJ2-3
CDR3: CASSLELGADTQYF

V: TRBV20-1
J: TRBJ2-1
CDR3: CSARDRLGSDEQFF

V: TRBV11-3
J: TRBJ2-3
CDR3: CASSPDHTQYF

V: TRBV5-6
J: TRBJ2-3
CDR3: CASSLVAGTPDTQYF

V: TRBV5-1
J: TRBJ2-1
CDR3: CASSLGGLAVSYNEQFF